Listed here are 6 T cell receptor beta chains from one sample, sequenced in a study of blood T cells in healthy people across ages. Using a J-beta primer mix together with a sample-barcoded 5' primer, a second PCR was run for about 6 to 11 cycles. MiXCR, applied by TCRdb to the 5' RACE reads, yields one record per CDR3 protein. This sample has about a million distinct CDR3 sequences, with roughly 51% found just once. The specimen sequenced was blood. Receptor source: a woman aged 55-70 years in good health.

The chain has TRBV11-2 and TRBJ2-5, with TRBD1 identical over 7 bases. The ends lost 6 bases at V and 2 bases at J; junction bases unmatched: 6. Germline V gene data show CDR1 as SGHAT and CDR2 as FQNNGV. The CDR3 loop spans 14 amino acids. The CDR3, as DNA: TGTGCCAGCAGTTCACAGGGGTTTCAAGAGACCCAGTACTTC. Translation gives CASSSQGFQETQYF. Filled out from reference TRBV11-2 and TRBJ2-5, the complete variable domain reads EAGVAQSPRYKIIEKRQSVAFWCNPISGHATLYWYQQILGQGPKLLIQFQNNGVVDDSQLPKDRFSAERLKGVDSTLKIQPAKLEDSAVYLCASSSQGFQETQYFGPGTRLLVL.

The rearrangement links TRBV4-1 to TRBJ1-4; the match to TRBD1 covers 10 bases. Germline CDR1 MGHRA, CDR2 YSYEKL. Unmatched junction bases numbered 7, after V lost 6 bases and J lost 3 bases. The CDR3 is 16 residues long. The CDR3 protein is CASRSDRGRSNEKLFF. In nucleotides, the CDR3 is TGCGCCAGCAGGTCGGACAGGGGGAGGTCTAATGAAAAACTGTTTTTT.

The J gene is TRBJ2-6, the V gene TRBV7-9, with a tentative D call TRBD1 (6 bases). This CDR3 contains 19 residues. The germline V gene has CDR1 SEHNR and CDR2 FQNEAQ (reference sequence). The V and J ends lost 4 bases and 0 bases respectively, with 19 bases between them. The CDR3 DNA reads as TGTGCCAGCAGCTCCCACAGGGACCGATACGTCTCTGGGGCCAACGTCCTGACTTTC. It is translated as CASSSHRDRYVSGANVLTF.

This chain links TRBV15 with TRBJ2-4; 10 positions match TRBD1. The J segment lost 13 bases and the V segment lost 1 base, leaving 13 bases of the junction unmatched. From germline, CDR1 is LNHNV and CDR2 YYDKDF (reference sequence). This CDR3 contains 16 residues. The CDR3, as DNA: TGTGCCACCAGCAGAGCCCAAAGGGACAGGGGATGGGAGCAGTACTTC. Translation: CATSRAQRDRGWEQYF.

V usage is TRBV4-3 and J usage is TRBJ2-1, with 12 bases fitting TRBD2. After removal of 2 bases from V and 2 bases from J, the junction contained 4 bases not matched to a gene. Looked up from germline, CDR1 is LGHNA and CDR2 is YSLEER. The CDR3 runs 17 residues. CDR3 bases: TGCGCCAGCAGCCAAAGGCTAGCGGGGGGGACCTACAATGAGCAGTTCTTC. Protein sequence: CASSQRLAGGTYNEQFF.

This rearrangement joins TRBV12-3 or TRBV12-4 to TRBJ2-4; TRBD2 matches 8 bases. The CDR3 length is 16 residues. V shed 4 bases, J shed 0 bases, and the junction held 5 bases outside the gene matches. The DNA for the CDR3 is TGTGCCAGCAGTTGGGCGGGGGGTCTAGCCAAAAACATTCAGTACTTC. It specifies CASSWAGGLAKNIQYF.